This T cell receptor beta chain is from a study of control samples from healthy donors and cancer patients. The table came from immunoSEQ multiplex PCR; TCRdb's copy has only in-frame clones and leaves some out. The sample contains 98,000 or so clones, 88% of which appear only once. The germline V gene has CDR1 MNHNY and CDR2 SVGAGI (reference sequence). The CDR3 is made up of 13 amino acids. V was trimmed by 2 bases and J by 6 bases, leaving 8 bases between them. The chain combines TRBV6-6 with TRBJ1-5; D is possibly TRBD1 (5 bases). Sequencing input: blood. The sequence derives from a woman between 65 and 79 years old in good health. The CDR3 region is CASSYSGAQPQHF. In DNA, the CDR3 is TGTGCCAGCAGTTACAGCGGGGCTCAGCCCCAGCATTTT.